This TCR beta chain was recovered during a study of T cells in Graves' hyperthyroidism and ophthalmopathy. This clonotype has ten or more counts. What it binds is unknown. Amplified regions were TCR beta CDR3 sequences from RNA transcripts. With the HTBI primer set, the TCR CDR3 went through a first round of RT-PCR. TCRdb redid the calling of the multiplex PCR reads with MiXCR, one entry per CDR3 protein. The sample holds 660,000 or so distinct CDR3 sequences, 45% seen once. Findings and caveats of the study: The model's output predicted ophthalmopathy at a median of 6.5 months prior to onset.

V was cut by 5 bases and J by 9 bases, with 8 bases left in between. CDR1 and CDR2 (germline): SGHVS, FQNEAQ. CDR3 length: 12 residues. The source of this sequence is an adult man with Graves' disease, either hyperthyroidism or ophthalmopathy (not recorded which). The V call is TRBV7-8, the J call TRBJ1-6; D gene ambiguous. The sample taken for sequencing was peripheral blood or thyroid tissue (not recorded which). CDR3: CASSHRGSPLHF. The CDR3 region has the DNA TGTGCCAGCAGCCACCGGGGTTCACCCCTCCACTTT. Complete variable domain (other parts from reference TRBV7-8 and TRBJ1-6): GAGVSQSPRYKVAKRGQDVALRCDPISGHVSLFWYQQALGQGPEFLTYFQNEAQLDKSGLPSDRFFAERPEGSVSTLKIQRTQQEDSAVYLCASSHRGSPLHFGNGTRLTVT.